This T cell receptor (beta chain) was found in a study of T cells in Graves' hyperthyroidism and ophthalmopathy. It was RNA transcripts that yielded the amplified TCR beta CDR3 regions. RT-PCR in the first round (using the HTBI primer set) targeted the TCR CDR3. One entry per CDR3 protein, called by TCRdb with MiXCR from the multiplex PCR reads. The sample includes about 590,000 distinct CDR3 sequences, 15% to 18% of them seen just once. CDR3 length: 14 amino acids. V lost 4 bases and J 3 bases, leaving 13 bases between the germline ends. CDR1 and CDR2 (germline): LGHDT, YNNKEL (reference sequence). The hyperthyroidism was newly diagnosed and had lasted under 2 months; the patients were aged 18 to 65. The study excluded patients with uncontrolled infection, other autoimmune disease, pregnancy or lactation. Diagnoses used clinical symptoms, serum thyroxine and TRAb, thyroid ultrasound and orbital computed tomography.

The chain carries TRBV3-1 and TRBJ2-7; perhaps TRBD1 as D (5 bases). Input material: blood. The sequence was collected from a woman aged 25 to 39 with Graves' hyperthyroidism. For the CDR3, the DNA is TGTGCCAGCAGCCCACAGGTCCTGGGCTACGAGCAGTACTTC. It encodes CASSPQVLGYEQYF.